The present entry profiles one TCR beta chain with its context. Its target is not known. These data belong to a study of T cell responses to AZD1222 COVID-19 vaccine. TCRdb's table, derived via immunoSEQ multiplex PCR, lists solely in-frame clones and lacks some. The sample records some 120,000 clones, over 80% being singletons. Study-wide results and limits: Among the donors, most were white British and more were female, and clonal diversity was possibly underestimated. Repertoires were obtained solely post-peak T cell response. At baseline, just 6 or 7 AZD1222 recipients tested seropositive.

This receptor was obtained from an adult in good health. Sequencing used peripheral blood, obtained on day 0 of AZD1222 vaccination.

The CDR3 DNA follows: TGTGCCAGCAGTCATTTTATCCGCGACACTGAAGCTTTCTTT. Translating it yields CASSHFIRDTEAFF. The chain is built from TRBV5-6 and TRBJ1-1; D unclear. CDR1 and CDR2 from the germline V gene are SGHDT and YYEEEE. Trimming removed 5 bases from V and 3 bases from J, with 14 bases in between. The CDR3 runs to 14 residues. The full variable domain, with the rest looked up from reference TRBV5-6 and TRBJ1-1, is DAGVTQSPTHLIKTRGQQVTLRCSPKSGHDTVSWYQQALGQGPQFIFQYYEEEERQRGNFPDRFSGHQFPNYSSELNVNALLLGDSALYLCASSHFIRDTEAFFGQGTRLTVV.